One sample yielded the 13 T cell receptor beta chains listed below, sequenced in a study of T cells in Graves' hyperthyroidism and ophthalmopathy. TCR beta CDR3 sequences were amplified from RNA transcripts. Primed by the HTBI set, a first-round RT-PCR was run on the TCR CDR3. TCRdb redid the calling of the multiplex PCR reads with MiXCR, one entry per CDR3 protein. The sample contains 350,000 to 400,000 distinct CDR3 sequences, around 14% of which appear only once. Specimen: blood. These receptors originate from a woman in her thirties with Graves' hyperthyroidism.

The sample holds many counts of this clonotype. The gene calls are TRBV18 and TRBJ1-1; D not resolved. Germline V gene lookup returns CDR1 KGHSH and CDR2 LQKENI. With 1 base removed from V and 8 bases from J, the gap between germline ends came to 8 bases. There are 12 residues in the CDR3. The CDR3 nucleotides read TGTGCCAGCTCACCACGGGTAGGAGAAGCTTTCTTT. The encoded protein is CASSPRVGEAFF.

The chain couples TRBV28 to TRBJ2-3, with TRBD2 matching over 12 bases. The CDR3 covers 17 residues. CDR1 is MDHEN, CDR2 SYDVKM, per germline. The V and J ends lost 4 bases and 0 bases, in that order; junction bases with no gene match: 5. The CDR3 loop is CASSSRTSGASTDTQYF. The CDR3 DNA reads TGTGCCAGCAGTTCGCGGACTAGCGGGGCTAGCACAGATACGCAGTATTTT. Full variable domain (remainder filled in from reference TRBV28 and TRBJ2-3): DVKVTQSSRYLVKRTGEKVFLECVQDMDHENMFWYRQDPGLGLRLIYFSYDVKMKEKGDIPEGYSVSREKKERFSLILESASTNQTSMYLCASSSRTSGASTDTQYFGPGTRLTVL.

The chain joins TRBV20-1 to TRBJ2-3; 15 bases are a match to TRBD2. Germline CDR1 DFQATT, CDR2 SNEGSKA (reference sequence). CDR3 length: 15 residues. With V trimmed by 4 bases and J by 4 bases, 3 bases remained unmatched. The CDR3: CSATRTSGGADTQYF. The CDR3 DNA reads TGCAGTGCTACCCGGACTAGCGGGGGGGCAGATACGCAGTATTTT.

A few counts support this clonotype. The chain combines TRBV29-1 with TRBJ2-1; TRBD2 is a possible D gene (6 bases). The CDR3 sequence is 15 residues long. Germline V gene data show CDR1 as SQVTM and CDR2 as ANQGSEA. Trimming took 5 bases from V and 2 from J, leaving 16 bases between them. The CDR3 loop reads CSVTGTRKTYNEQFF. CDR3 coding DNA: TGCAGCGTTACCGGGACTCGCAAAACCTACAATGAGCAGTTCTTC.

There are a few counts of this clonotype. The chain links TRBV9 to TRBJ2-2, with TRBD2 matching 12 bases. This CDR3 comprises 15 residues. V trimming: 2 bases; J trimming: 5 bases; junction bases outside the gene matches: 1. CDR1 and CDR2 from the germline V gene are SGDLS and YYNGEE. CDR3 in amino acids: CASSVTSGRTGELFF. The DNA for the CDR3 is TGTGCCAGCAGCGTGACTAGCGGGAGAACCGGGGAGCTGTTTTTT.

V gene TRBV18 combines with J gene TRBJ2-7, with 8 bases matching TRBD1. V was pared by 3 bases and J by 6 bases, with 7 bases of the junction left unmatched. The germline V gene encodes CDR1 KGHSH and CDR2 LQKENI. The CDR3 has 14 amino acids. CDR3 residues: CASSPQTGETEQYF. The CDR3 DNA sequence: TGTGCCAGCTCACCCCAGACAGGGGAGACCGAGCAGTACTTC.

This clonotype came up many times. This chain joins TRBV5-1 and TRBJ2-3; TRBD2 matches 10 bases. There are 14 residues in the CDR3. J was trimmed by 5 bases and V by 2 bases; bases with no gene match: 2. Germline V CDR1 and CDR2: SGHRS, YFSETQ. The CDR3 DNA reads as TGCGCCAGCAGCTTAAGCGGGAGGGGAGATACGCAGTATTTT. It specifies CASSLSGRGDTQYF.

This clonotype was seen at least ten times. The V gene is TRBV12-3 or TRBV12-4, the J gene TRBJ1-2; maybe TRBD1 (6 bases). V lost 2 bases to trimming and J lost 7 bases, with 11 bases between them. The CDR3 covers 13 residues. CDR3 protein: CASSLSGAFGYTF. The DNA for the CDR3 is TGTGCCAGCAGTTTATCAGGGGCTTTTGGCTACACCTTC.

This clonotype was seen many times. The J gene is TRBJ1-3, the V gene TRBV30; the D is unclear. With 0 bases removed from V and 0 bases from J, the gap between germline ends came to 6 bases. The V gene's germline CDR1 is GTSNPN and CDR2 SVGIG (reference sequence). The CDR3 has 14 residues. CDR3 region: CAWSVGVSGNTIYF. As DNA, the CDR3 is TGTGCCTGGAGTGTGGGTGTCTCTGGAAACACCATATATTTT.

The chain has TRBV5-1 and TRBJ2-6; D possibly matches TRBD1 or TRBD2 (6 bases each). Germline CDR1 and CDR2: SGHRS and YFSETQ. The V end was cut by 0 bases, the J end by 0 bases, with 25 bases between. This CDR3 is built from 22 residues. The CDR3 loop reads CASSLERRAGEFFISGANVLTF. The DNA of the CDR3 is TGCGCCAGCAGCTTGGAGAGGAGGGCAGGGGAGTTCTTTATCTCTGGGGCCAACGTCCTGACTTTC.

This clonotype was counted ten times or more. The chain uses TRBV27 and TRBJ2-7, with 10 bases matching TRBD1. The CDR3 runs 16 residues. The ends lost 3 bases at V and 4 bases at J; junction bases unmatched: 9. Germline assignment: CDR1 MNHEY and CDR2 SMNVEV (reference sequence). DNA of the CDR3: TGTGCCAGCAGTTTTCTTCCGGGACAGGGGTCGTACGAGCAGTACTTC. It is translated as CASSFLPGQGSYEQYF.

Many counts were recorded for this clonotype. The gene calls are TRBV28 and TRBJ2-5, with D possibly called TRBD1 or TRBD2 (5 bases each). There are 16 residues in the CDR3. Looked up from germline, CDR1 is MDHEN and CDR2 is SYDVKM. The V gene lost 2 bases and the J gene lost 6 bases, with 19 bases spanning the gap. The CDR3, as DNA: TGTGCCAGCAGTTTACCCGACATACTCGGGGCGAAGACCCAGTACTTC. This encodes CASSLPDILGAKTQYF.

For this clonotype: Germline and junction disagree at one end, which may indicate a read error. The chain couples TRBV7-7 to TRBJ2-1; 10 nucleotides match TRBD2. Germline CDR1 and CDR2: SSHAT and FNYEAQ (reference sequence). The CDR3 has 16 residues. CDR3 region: CASSPLAGEFIGEQFF. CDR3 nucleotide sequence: TGTGCTAGCAGCCCCCTAGCGGGAGAGTTTATCGGTGAGCAGTTCTTC. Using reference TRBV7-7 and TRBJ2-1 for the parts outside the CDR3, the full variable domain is GAGVSQSPRYKVTKRGQDVTLRCDPISSHATLYWYQQALGQGPEFLTYFNYEAQPDKSGLPSDRFSAERPEGSISTLTIQRTEQRDSAMYRCASSPLAGEFIGEQFFGPGTRLTVL.